What follows are 25 T cell receptor beta chains derived from one specimen sequenced in a study of T cell repertoires in cytomegalovirus infection. MiXCR, applied by TCRdb to the reads, yields one record per CDR3 protein. The sample consists of some 440,000 distinct CDR3 sequences, 25% to 40% of them appearing once. Sequenced: PBMCs. Receptor source: a human donor in good health (CMV status not recorded). Some clones in this sample may be carry-over from other donors' samples.

In the case of this clonotype: At one end, the junction sequence differs from germline, possibly due to a read error. The rearrangement links TRBV20-1 to TRBJ1-1; D is uncertain. Per germline, CDR1 DFQATT and CDR2 SNEGSKA (reference sequence). This CDR3 comprises 13 residues. In nucleotides, the CDR3 is TGCAGTGCTAGAGGGGGAATGAAGACTGAAGCTTTCTTT. This encodes CSARGGMKTEAFF.

V is TRBV7-3 and J is TRBJ2-3; 9 bases map to TRBD2. Losses at the gene ends were 5 bases for V and 2 bases for J; bases not matched to a gene: 8. The CDR3 has 16 residues. The germline gives CDR1 SGHTA, CDR2 FQGTGA. This CDR3 is CASSPTSGFSTDTQYF. In nucleotides, the CDR3 is TGTGCCAGCAGCCCAACTAGCGGGTTCTCCACAGATACGCAGTATTTT.

Worth noting for this clonotype: One end of the junction is discordant with germline, which a read error may explain. J is TRBJ1-1 and V is TRBV3-1; tentatively, D is TRBD1 (6 bases). The V gene's germline CDR1 is LGHDT and CDR2 YNNKEL (reference sequence). CDR3 length equals 15 residues. The CDR3: CASSPHTGRNTAAFF. The CDR3 bases are TGTGCCAGCAGCCCACACACAGGGAGGAACACTGCAGCTTTCTTT.

The chain is built from TRBV2 and TRBJ2-7, with 10 bases identical to TRBD1. Per the germline V gene, CDR1 is SNHLY and CDR2 is FYNNEI. This CDR3 has 15 residues. V lost 4 bases and J lost 2; bases outside the gene matches: 5. CDR3 DNA sequence: TGTGCCAGCAGTGCCCCCGGACAGGGGGCCTACGAGCAGTACTTC. Protein sequence: CASSAPGQGAYEQYF.

Many counts were recorded for this clonotype. Here the CDR3 reads CASSRPSGGQETQYF. In nucleotides, the CDR3 is TGTGCCAGCAGCCGCCCCAGCGGGGGGCAAGAGACCCAGTACTTC. V gene TRBV7-2 combines with J gene TRBJ2-5, with 9 bases matching TRBD2. Unmatched junction bases numbered 6, after V lost 5 bases and J lost 2 bases. The CDR3 is made up of 15 amino acids. The germline V gene has CDR1 SGHTA and CDR2 FQGNSA.

As concerns this clonotype: No conserved phenylalanine or tryptophan ends this CDR3, so it is likely a read error. Here the CDR3 DNA reads TGTGCCAGCTCCCCGCGTATGGGGGGGGAACAAGAGACCCAGTACTGC. Translated: CASSPRMGGEQETQYC. The chain couples TRBV18 to TRBJ2-5, with 7 nucleotides matching TRBD2. After removal of 6 bases from V and 2 bases from J, the junction contained 12 bases not matched to a gene. Germline V gene lookup returns CDR1 KGHSH and CDR2 LQKENI. The CDR3 is made up of 16 amino acids.

The chain uses TRBV20-1 and TRBJ2-7, with a possible D match to TRBD2 (6 bases). This CDR3 spans 12 amino acids. CDR1 DFQATT and CDR2 SNEGSKA come from the germline V gene (reference sequence). V was trimmed by 3 bases and J by 3 bases, leaving 9 bases between them. The CDR3 nucleotides are TGCAGTGCTAGTGGGGGAGGCTACGAGCAGTACTTC. Translation: CSASGGGYEQYF.

This clonotype was recorded a few times. The rearrangement links TRBV5-1 to TRBJ1-1, with 9 bases that match TRBD1. Germline-derived CDR1 and CDR2 are SGHRS and YFSETQ. This CDR3 has 16 residues. The junction had 4 bases not matched to a gene; V was cut back by 1 base and J by 0 bases. CDR3 loop: CASSLSGTGLNTEAFF. The CDR3 DNA follows: TGCGCCAGCAGCTTGTCCGGGACAGGGCTGAACACTGAAGCTTTCTTT.

There are many counts of this clonotype. The chain carries TRBV7-2 and TRBJ2-5; possibly TRBD1 for D (5 bases). Germline CDR1 reads SGHTA; CDR2 reads FQGNSA. Trimming pared 5 bases from V and 1 base from J, leaving 14 bases between. The CDR3 consists of 15 residues. The CDR3 DNA follows: TGTGCCAGCAGCCCCAGGATCCAGGGCCAAGAGACCCAGTACTTC. It is translated as CASSPRIQGQETQYF.

The genes are TRBV3-1 and TRBJ2-1, with 7 bases matching TRBD1. V was clipped by 5 bases and J by 8 bases; unmatched bases: 9. Germline V gene data show CDR1 as LGHDT and CDR2 as YNNKEL (reference sequence). The CDR3 extends over 14 amino acids. The CDR3 DNA sequence: TGTGCCAGCAGCGCGGAACAGGGGTTCTATGAGCAGTTCTTC. Translating gives CASSAEQGFYEQFF.

The chain is built from TRBV10-3 and TRBJ1-1, with 8 bases fitting TRBD1. The CDR3 extends over 14 amino acids. V trimming: 6 bases; J trimming: 3 bases; junction bases outside the gene matches: 6. Germline V gene lookup returns CDR1 ENHRY and CDR2 SYGVKD. The CDR3 here is CAIRAGGWDTEAFF. In DNA, the CDR3 is TGTGCCATCAGGGCAGGGGGCTGGGACACTGAAGCTTTCTTT.

Concerning this clonotype: The junction departs from the called germline gene at one end, perhaps through a read error. The V call is TRBV28, the J call TRBJ1-2; 9 nucleotides align to TRBD1. CDR1 is MDHEN and CDR2 is SYDVKM in the germline V gene. This CDR3 is built from 13 residues. The CDR3 region is CASSLQGAYGYNF. In DNA form, the CDR3 reads TGTGCCAGCAGTCTACAGGGGGCTTATGGCTACAACTTC.

The V gene is TRBV5-1, the J gene TRBJ2-5, with D perhaps given as TRBD1 or TRBD2 (5 bases each). This CDR3 has 14 residues. The germline V gene encodes CDR1 SGHRS and CDR2 YFSETQ. Deletions cut 4 bases from V and 0 bases from J, with 10 bases between. In DNA, the CDR3 is TGCGCCAGCAGCGGGGGACGGTACCAAGAGACCCAGTACTTC. Translation: CASSGGRYQETQYF.

This clonotype was seen a handful of times. This chain connects TRBV7-3 to TRBJ2-5; 7 bases match TRBD1. The J segment lost 7 bases and the V segment lost 5 bases, leaving 7 bases of the junction unmatched. This CDR3 contains 13 residues. From germline, CDR1 is SGHTA and CDR2 FQGTGA. The CDR3 region is CASSRTGQGTQYF. In DNA form, the CDR3 reads TGTGCCAGCAGCCGGACAGGCCAGGGGACCCAGTACTTC.

This clonotype is a singleton in its sample. The rearrangement links TRBV28 to TRBJ2-3, with a weak D call TRBD2 (6 bases). This CDR3 contains 15 residues. Deletions cut 2 bases from V and 1 base from J, with 10 bases between. CDR1 is MDHEN and CDR2 is SYDVKM in the germline V gene. The CDR3 nucleotides read TGTGCCAGCAGTTTAATTGCTAGCGGCACAGATACGCAGTATTTT. This gives the protein CASSLIASGTDTQYF.

This clonotype was found a few times. J is TRBJ2-7 and V is TRBV19; maybe TRBD1 (6 bases). This CDR3 is built from 15 residues. Per the germline V gene, CDR1 is LNHDA and CDR2 is SQIVND (reference sequence). Between the trimmed V and J ends, which lost 5 bases and 0 bases, there was a span of 14 bases. CDR3 in DNA: TGTGCCAGTAGTCCTCCGAGGACAGACTCCTACGAGCAGTACTTC. Residues: CASSPPRTDSYEQYF. The full variable domain, in which reference TRBV19 and TRBJ2-7 provide the parts outside the CDR3, is DGGITQSPKYLFRKEGQNVTLSCEQNLNHDAMYWYRQDPGQGLRLIYYSQIVNDFQKGDIAEGYSVSREKKESFPLTVTSAQKNPTAFYLCASSPPRTDSYEQYFGPGTRLTVT.

In this sample, this clonotype turned up a few times. The chain has TRBV2 and TRBJ2-7; D may be TRBD1 (5 bases). CDR1 and CDR2 (germline): SNHLY, FYNNEI. Trimming took off 3 bases at V and 6 bases at J, with 15 bases between the two ends. The CDR3 contains 14 residues. This CDR3 reads CASSEDNHPGEQYF. Here the CDR3 DNA reads TGTGCCAGCAGTGAGGACAACCACCCTGGCGAGCAGTACTTC.

This clonotype was observed a handful of times. The chain employs TRBV27 and TRBJ1-1; 7 positions agree with TRBD1. V lost 4 bases and J lost 2; bases outside the gene matches: 7. This CDR3 is 15 amino acids long. Germline V gene data show CDR1 as MNHEY and CDR2 as SMNVEV (reference sequence). The CDR3 loop is CASSSHRGFNTEAFF. In DNA form, the CDR3 reads TGTGCCAGCAGTTCACACAGGGGATTCAACACTGAAGCTTTCTTT.

This clonotype was observed many times. J is TRBJ2-3 and V is TRBV11-2; TRBD2 matches at 8 bases. In germline, CDR1 is SGHAT, CDR2 FQNNGV. The CDR3 contains 14 residues. V lost 5 bases to trimming and J lost 0 bases; unmatched junction nucleotides: 1. The CDR3 DNA is TGTGCCAGCAGCCGCGGGGGGAGCACAGATACGCAGTATTTT. This sequence encodes CASSRGGSTDTQYF.

The count of this clonotype is one. A read error is possible here, since a much larger clone lies one base away. The conserved final phenylalanine or tryptophan is absent from the CDR3, which likely points to a read error. V and J are TRBV7-3 and TRBJ2-1; TRBD1 or TRBD2 may be the D gene (5 bases each). With 1 base removed from V and 0 bases from J, the gap between germline ends came to 13 bases. Germline V lookup: CDR1 SGHTA, CDR2 FQGTGA. The CDR3 is 17 residues long. CDR3 nucleotide sequence: TGTGCCAGCAGCTTAAAGGGAGACAGAAGCTCCTACAATGAGCAGTTCTTA. This codes for CASSLKGDRSSYNEQFL.

As to this clonotype: Because the CDR3 is missing its conserved closing phenylalanine or tryptophan, this is likely a read error. The V and J genes are TRBV24-1 and TRBJ1-3, with D unclear. The CDR3 has 18 residues. The ends were cut back, 2 bases at V and 0 bases at J, with 16 bases in the middle. The germline CDR1 and CDR2 sequences are KGHDR and SFDVKD. Written as DNA, the CDR3 is TGTGCCACCAGTGATTCCCCATCGACTGGAGACTCTGGAAACACCATATATGTT. Protein: CATSDSPSTGDSGNTIYV.

In this sample, this clonotype turned up a few times. V usage is TRBV20-1 and J usage is TRBJ2-7; D is possibly TRBD2 (6 bases). Looked up from germline, CDR1 is DFQATT and CDR2 is SNEGSKA (reference sequence). The V end lost 0 bases, the J end lost 9 bases, and 24 bases lay between the germline ends. This CDR3 is 16 amino acids long. The CDR3 sequence: CSARDTEGPGFGGQYF. DNA of the CDR3: TGCAGTGCTAGAGATACGGAGGGACCGGGCTTTGGCGGGCAGTACTTC.

This clonotype appeared many times. This chain connects TRBV12-3 or TRBV12-4 to TRBJ1-5, with 7 bases aligning to TRBD1. The CDR3 runs to 16 residues. Losses at the gene ends were 5 bases for V and 0 bases for J; bases not matched to a gene: 7. The CDR3 reads CASSEGQRYSNQPQHF. CDR3 sequence (DNA): TGTGCCAGCAGTGAGGGACAGAGATATAGCAATCAGCCCCAGCATTTT.

This clonotype was observed many times. This chain uses TRBV10-3 with TRBJ2-6, with D possibly matching TRBD2 (6 bases). The CDR3 covers 16 residues. Germline CDR1 is ENHRY and CDR2 is SYGVKD. V shed 0 bases and J shed 0 bases, with 6 bases lying between them. CDR3 coding DNA: TGTGCCATCAGTGAGTCGGGGGGCTCTGGGGCCAACGTCCTGACTTTC. Residues: CAISESGGSGANVLTF.

This clonotype was picked up many times. The CDR3 DNA is TGTGCCAGCAGCCCTTACGGGCCCCAGAGGAGCTCCTATAATTCACCCCTCCACTTT. Translating it yields CASSPYGPQRSSYNSPLHF. This chain joins TRBV6-1 and TRBJ1-6, with no clear D. Germline CDR1 reads MNHNS; CDR2 reads SASEGT. V was cut by 6 bases and J by 0 bases, with 21 bases left in between. There are 19 residues in the CDR3.